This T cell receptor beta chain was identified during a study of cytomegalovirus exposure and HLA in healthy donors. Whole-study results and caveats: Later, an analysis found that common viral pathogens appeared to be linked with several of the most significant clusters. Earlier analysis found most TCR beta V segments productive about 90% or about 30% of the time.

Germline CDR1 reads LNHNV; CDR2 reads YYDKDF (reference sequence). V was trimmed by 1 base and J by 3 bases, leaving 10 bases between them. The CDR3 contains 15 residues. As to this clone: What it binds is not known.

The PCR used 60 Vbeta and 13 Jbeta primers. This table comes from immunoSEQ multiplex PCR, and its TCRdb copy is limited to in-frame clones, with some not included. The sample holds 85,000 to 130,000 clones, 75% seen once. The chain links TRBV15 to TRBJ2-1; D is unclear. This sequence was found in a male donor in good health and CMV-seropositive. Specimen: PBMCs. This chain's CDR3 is CATSRAWSIYNEQFF. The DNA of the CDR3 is TGTGCCACCAGCAGAGCGTGGAGTATCTACAATGAGCAGTTCTTC. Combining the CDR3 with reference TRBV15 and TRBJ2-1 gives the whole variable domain DAMVIQNPRYQVTQFGKPVTLSCSQTLNHNVMYWYQQKSSQAPKLLFHYYDKDFNNEADTPDNFQSRRPNTSFCFLDIRSPGLGDTAMYLCATSRAWSIYNEQFFGPGTRLTVL.